This T cell receptor (beta chain) was documented in a study of blood T cell repertoires in COVID-19. Study-wide background: COVID-19 samples from acute and convalescent phases originated in the United States, Italy and Spain.

The CDR3 loop spans 14 amino acids. The ends were cut back, 2 bases at V and 10 bases at J, with 12 bases in the middle. The germline CDR1 and CDR2 sequences are SGHTA and FQGTGA. TCRdb's copy holds only in-frame clones and misses some; the assay was immunoSEQ multiplex PCR. The sample records roughly 280,000 clones, about 85% being singletons. The specimen was PBMCs or T cells enriched from blood (not recorded which). The chain employs TRBV7-3 and TRBJ1-6; TRBD1 might be the D (6 bases). The source of this sequence is a woman aged 45-59 years who had recovered from COVID-19. The CDR3 loop reads CASSLSQGSSPLHF. In DNA form, the CDR3 reads TGTGCCAGCAGCTTATCCCAGGGGAGCTCACCCCTCCACTTT.